This TCR beta chain is drawn from a study of blood T cell repertoires in COVID-19 (TCRdb year 2020). About the investigation overall: Samples from collaborators originated in the United States, Italy and Spain and spanned both the acute and convalescent phases of COVID-19. A de-identified subject ID, COVID-19 status, age in years and sex were almost always included in the sample metadata. The prospective study material was composed of cDNA or gDNA derived from T cells, B-cell-depleted T cells, or PBMCs. The repertoires were released in a freely available public database intended as a resource for research on the immune response to SARS-CoV-2. Samples came from the ongoing ImmuneRACE study (first 160 participants) plus 1,254 subjects from 6 global collaborators. Where available, HLA class I and class II types were taken from metadata supplied by the sample provider and were not determined by assay-based typing. The dataset comprised deeply sampled blood TCRbeta repertoires from subjects exposed to, actively infected with, or recovered from COVID-19. What the research found in general, with its limitations: Clinical and demographic metadata were provided uncurated, with the amount varying by source and participant.

Whole blood was collected in K2EDTA tubes by collaborating institutions according to the institutions' own protocols. Collaborator samples were shipped for TCRbeta analysis as frozen whole blood, isolated PBMCs, or DNA extracted from either sample type. In the germline V gene (reference sequence), CDR1 corresponds to LGHDT and CDR2 to YNNKEL. From the cysteine through the phenylalanine, the CDR3 covers 15 amino acids. Solely the CDR3 DNA is kept, with 45 bases framed from the first base. Relative to germline, V is 1 base shorter and J is 4 bases shorter, with 14 bases between their ends. TCRbeta CDR3 regions were amplified from genomic DNA by means of the immunoSEQ Assay, a bias-controlled multiplex PCR. For the original study's pipeline: The number of nucleated cells in each sample was estimated from the amplification of reference gene primers within the assay. To quantify the absolute abundance of each unique TCRbeta CDR3 rearrangement, sequence reads were collapsed and filtered. For each sample, productive Simpson clonality was calculated as the square root of Simpson's diversity index across productive rearrangements. Drawn from immuneACCESS, this table holds only the in-frame rearrangements with V and J called that TCRdb kept. Clones are partly lost; checked studies trace under half to an unresolved V gene and leave the rest unexplained. V and J calls and clone size are given by that table; D and trimming were obtained from the DNA. The table for this sample lists about 15,000 clones; under 85% of them were counted only once. Roughly 13% of the sample rests with the top ten.

This clone was counted between two and nine times. What antigen it recognizes has not been identified. Per-base quality was not reported, and no clone a single base away is much larger than it. The TCR comes from a man aged 55 to 69 with acute or convalescent COVID-19. This receptor chain uses TRBV3-1 (or the pseudogene TRBV3-2) and TRBJ2-7; the D gene is perhaps TRBD1, on 5 matching bases. Sample: peripheral blood. The DNA sequence is TGTGCCAGCAGCCAAGCTGTTTCAGGGATATACGAGCAGTACTTC. Its protein reads: CASSQAVSGIYEQYF.